This T cell receptor (beta chain) was documented in a study of blood T cell repertoires in COVID-19. Turning to the study itself: PBMCs, B-cell-depleted T cells, or T cells were the source of the cDNA or gDNA that made up the material.

V was clipped by 6 bases and J by 8 bases; unmatched bases: 8. The germline CDR1 and CDR2 sequences are LGHNA and YSLEER. The CDR3 extends over 15 amino acids. Original processing notes: Counts of nucleated cells, estimated from reference gene primer amplification, were obtained. Clones were read by immunoSEQ multiplex PCR, and TCRdb kept only the in-frame ones, dropping some. V, J and clone size are taken as reported in that table, and D and trimming were inferred from the DNA itself. The repertoire holds 200,000 to 250,000 clones, about nine tenths seen once, with 2.5% to 3% in the top ten. This receptor was identified in a woman in her sixties with acute or convalescent COVID-19. The sequenced sample consisted of peripheral blood. V and J are TRBV4-3 and TRBJ2-1, with 12 bases that match TRBD1. CDR3 in amino acids: CASSSRDRGRYEQFF. The CDR3 DNA is TGCGCCAGCAGTTCCCGGGACAGGGGGCGTTATGAGCAGTTCTTC.